What follows are 9 T cell receptor beta chains derived from one specimen sequenced in a study of sequential checkpoint blockade in melanoma. The table came from immunoSEQ multiplex PCR; TCRdb's copy has only in-frame clones and leaves some out. The sample shows some 11,000 clones, over 60% of them seen only once. Treatment meaning: randomized to nivolumab then ipilimumab (arm A) or the reverse (arm B). Here the sequenced sample was CD8+ T cells sorted from blood (inferred from file names), taken from a patient given nivolumab and ipilimumab in sequence. The receptors come from a human donor with melanoma.

There are a few counts of this clone. This likely traces to a read error, being one base from a far larger clone. This rearrangement joins TRBV5-3 to TRBJ1-2; 8 bases are shared with TRBD1. TRBV5-3 is given ORF status, its function remaining uncertain. The CDR3 loop spans 13 amino acids. CDR3 DNA sequence: TGTGCCAGCAGCTTGGCAGGGGGCTGGGGCTACACCTTC. Its protein product is CASSLAGGWGYTF.

V usage is TRBV19 and J usage is TRBJ2-7, with D possibly being TRBD1 (6 bases). There are 12 residues in the CDR3. Looked up from germline, CDR1 is LNHDA and CDR2 is SQIVND (reference sequence). Trimming removed 9 bases at V and 1 base at J, with 10 bases between. The CDR3: CASVGQSYEQYF. The CDR3 DNA follows: TGTGCCAGCGTCGGACAGTCCTACGAGCAGTACTTC.

The CDR3 nucleotides read TGTGCCAGCAGCCAGGGAAACTACACCTTC. Translation: CASSQGNYTF. The chain carries TRBV7-9 and TRBJ1-2; perhaps TRBD1 as D (5 bases). This CDR3 has 10 residues. V lost 5 bases and J lost 10, with 8 bases in between. Germline V CDR1 and CDR2: SEHNR, FQNEAQ (reference sequence).

J is TRBJ2-7 and V is TRBV9; TRBD1 aligns across 8 bases. With 1 base clipped from V and 3 bases from J, the junction kept 6 bases outside the gene matches. Germline V lookup: CDR1 SGDLS, CDR2 YYNGEE. The CDR3 totals 15 residues. The CDR3 here is CASSVSQTGVYEQYF. The CDR3 DNA reads as TGTGCCAGCAGCGTATCTCAGACAGGGGTCTACGAGCAGTACTTC.

The chain carries TRBV11-2 and TRBJ2-6; the match to TRBD1 covers 7 bases. Germline trimming cut 2 bases from V and 0 bases from J; bases unmatched to any gene: 7. This CDR3 is built from 18 residues. In germline, CDR1 is SGHAT, CDR2 FQNNGV. The CDR3 region is CASSLPRTGDSGANVLTF. Written as DNA, the CDR3 is TGTGCCAGCAGCTTACCCCGGACAGGCGACTCTGGGGCCAACGTCCTGACTTTC.

The chain has TRBV19 and TRBJ1-2, with no clear D. Trimming left V 7 bases short and J 1 base short, with 13 bases between. This CDR3 has 14 amino acids. CDR1 and CDR2 (germline): LNHDA, SQIVND (reference sequence). CDR3 region: CASKVTEINYGYTF. The DNA for the CDR3 is TGTGCCAGTAAAGTAACAGAAATTAACTATGGCTACACCTTC.

This clone was seen only once. The chain combines TRBV5-1 with TRBJ2-7, with 7 bases lining up with TRBD2. The CDR3 totals 12 residues. Germline V CDR1 and CDR2: SGHRS, YFSETQ. V gave up 0 bases and J gave up 6 bases; unmatched junction bases: 0. The CDR3 nucleotides are TGCGCCAGCAGCTTGGGGACTAGCGAGCAGTACTTC. Its protein product is CASSLGTSEQYF.

The chain couples TRBV28 to TRBJ2-5, with D perhaps TRBD1 (5 bases). Trimming removed 4 bases from V and 2 bases from J, with 8 bases in between. Germline V gives CDR1 MDHEN, CDR2 SYDVKM. The CDR3 covers 13 residues. The CDR3 protein is CASSSTAQETQYF. CDR3 nucleotides: TGTGCCAGCAGTTCGACAGCTCAAGAGACCCAGTACTTC.

The chain recombines TRBV27 with TRBJ2-5, with TRBD1 matching 7 bases. V lost 5 bases and J lost 4; bases outside the gene matches: 10. CDR1 is MNHEY and CDR2 is SMNVEV in the germline V gene (reference sequence). The CDR3 runs to 15 residues. The CDR3 bases are TGTGCCAGCAGTGTGACAGGGTTTATTCGAGAGACCCAGTACTTC. The encoded protein is CASSVTGFIRETQYF.